The 2 T cell receptor beta chains reported below all come from one sample, sequenced in a study of T cells after yellow fever vaccination. Each CDR3 protein is one row after TCRdb ran MiXCR on the 5' RACE reads. The sample includes 100,000 to 150,000 distinct CDR3 sequences, approximately 14% seen only once; the top ten take roughly 43%. This specimen was CD8+ T cells sorted from PBMCs, taken 5 days after the yellow fever booster vaccination. The receptors shown here come from a man aged 18 to 30 who received the YFV17D yellow fever vaccine.

The rearrangement links TRBV7-9 to TRBJ2-7; no clear D gene. The CDR3 sequence is 12 residues long. Trimming took 4 bases from V and 3 from J, leaving 7 bases between them. Germline CDR1 is SEHNR and CDR2 is FQNEAQ (reference sequence). The CDR3 DNA follows: TGTGCCAGCAGCTCTGAACGCTACGAGCAGTACGTC. As protein: CASSSERYEQYV.

This clonotype has more than one count but fewer than ten. The rearrangement uses TRBV3-1 and TRBJ1-1; D is uncertain. CDR3 size: 17 residues. Trimming stripped 5 bases from V and 3 bases from J, with 22 bases between. Germline V gene sequence: CDR1 LGHDT, CDR2 YNNKEL (reference sequence). CDR3 DNA sequence: TGTGCCAGCAGCGCAACTCCCTTGGGTGGCAGCTACACTGAAGCTTTCTTT. Translated, it gives CASSATPLGGSYTEAFF.